The 2 T cell receptor beta chains in this list originate from one sample, sequenced in a study of T cells in localized non-small cell lung cancer. Using immunoSEQ multiplex PCR, the repertoire was profiled, and TCRdb retains in-frame clones only, with some absent. The data show 1,200 to 1,500 clones, 30% to 40% seen once. Sequenced here: normal lung tissue next to the tumor, sampled before any cancer treatment. These receptors were obtained from a man aged 40-75 years with stage I lung adenocarcinoma.

V and J are TRBV6-7 and TRBJ1-2; D might be TRBD1 (6 bases). TRBV6-7 is recorded as an ORF, its role being uncertain. The V end lost 10 bases, the J end lost 5 bases, and 11 bases lay between the germline ends. The CDR3 totals 11 residues. The DNA for the CDR3 is TGTGCCACACAGGGTTTTTATGGCTACACCTTC. Its translation: CATQGFYGYTF.

The chain has TRBV5-1 and TRBJ2-1, with 7 bases fitting TRBD2. Germline loops: CDR1 SGHRS, CDR2 YFSETQ. The CDR3 runs 14 residues. The J segment lost 6 bases and the V segment lost 0 bases, leaving 3 bases of the junction unmatched. As DNA, the CDR3 is TGCGCCAGCAGCTTGGAGCCTAGCGGCAATGAGCAGTTCTTC. This encodes CASSLEPSGNEQFF.